This TCR beta chain was sequenced for a study of T cell responses to AZD1222 COVID-19 vaccine (TCRdb year 2021). For the wider study: AZD1222 recipients with second doses at about 4 weeks or about 12 weeks were pooled, because spike-specific TCR depth and breadth did not differ between schedules. TCR sequencing was performed for approximately 240 trial participants, of whom around 200 were given two doses of AZD1222 and some 26 were given two doses of MenACWY control vaccine. Enrollment into the trials was organized by age into subgroups of 18-55, 56-69 and 70-plus years, and those subgroups contained roughly 140, 27 and 60 TCR-sequenced participants, respectively. General study outcomes and caveats: Because no samples from the day 14 peak response were available, repertoires could be characterized only after the peak T cell response. Participants were mostly white British, with more females than males. The authors suggested clonal diversity may have been underestimated. Spike-specific TCR breadth and depth rose significantly after two AZD1222 doses compared with day 0 and with MenACWY recipients. Epitopes outside the regions mutated in the B.1.351 and B.1.1.7 variants were reportedly recognized by nearly half of the unique spike-specific TCRs. The 56-69-year group was small, and its depth increase did not reach significance, likely because of low power. Conclusions about previously exposed vaccinees are limited because only six or seven AZD1222 recipients were SARS-CoV-2 seropositive at baseline. Vaccine-associated CD4 TCRs spanned the whole spike protein, with dominant responses in regions 160-218 and 743-854.

In the paper's terms, the time point label means: baseline before first vaccination. The vaccinee samples were drawn from two UK trials, COV001 and COV002, one of which was a single-blind randomized controlled phase 2/3 trial testing AZD1222 (ChAdOx1 nCoV-19) in healthy adults. For TCRbeta chain sequencing, PBMC samples from trial participants were taken at day 0 and at day 28 after the second dose. The CDR3 regions of human TCRbeta chains were analyzed by immunosequencing. Per the original workflow: TCRs in the repertoires were matched against a reference library of SARS-CoV-2-specific TCRs that had been generated with the MIRA antigen-specificity platform. Breadth was defined as the fraction of unique TCRs that were SARS-CoV-2-associated. Depth was defined as the fraction of total T cells that were SARS-CoV-2-associated. Each spike-specific TCR was assigned to its reactive spike region and to a CD4 or CD8 class using the MIRA data. Log10-transformed breadth and depth values were compared by one-way ANOVA with Sidak's multiple comparisons tests. TCRdb limited this immuneACCESS table to in-frame rearrangements with V and J called. A share of clones is missing; checked studies link under half to unresolved V genes, and the rest is unexplained. The D gene and trimming were derived from the DNA, and the V and J assignments and clone size from that table. This sample is represented by around 71,000 clones; roughly 80% of them were singletons. About 3% of the sample lies in the top ten.

Of note for this clone: Its antigen specificity is not known. No qualities accompany the bases; no much larger clone lies one base away.

The CDR3 runs 13 amino acids, cysteine and phenylalanine included. Left in the record is the CDR3 DNA by itself, 39 bases read in frame from the first base. A distance of 5 bases separates the germline ends of V and J, which lose 2 bases and 4 bases respectively. Sequences MNHEY (CDR1) and SMNVEV (CDR2) are obtained from the germline V gene (reference sequence). Recombination linked TRBV27 to TRBJ2-2, with the D gene uncertain. The source material was peripheral blood, sampled on day 0 of AZD1222 vaccination. This clonotype was sampled from an adult in good health. The CDR3 amino acid sequence is: CASSLGFTGELFF. Read as DNA, the sequence is TGTGCCAGCAGTTTAGGTTTCACCGGGGAGCTGTTTTTT.